The TCR beta chain described here comes from a study of long-term antiretroviral therapy in people with HIV. The study's findings and limits: Whichever time point was examined, clones expanded before ART dominated the repertoire. Upon ART, diversity increased but remained lower than transplant donor controls. The range of CDR3 lengths in HIV repertoires proved narrower than that found in controls.

As concerns this clone: The antigen is unknown.

Germline CDR1 is PRHDT and CDR2 is FYEKMQ (reference sequence). This CDR3 has 12 amino acids. J was trimmed by 10 bases and V by 4 bases; bases with no gene match: 5. immunoSEQ v3.0 was run at survey level. Sequencing used immunoSEQ multiplex PCR; TCRdb keeps in-frame clones, though not all of them. The table records fewer than 25,000 clones, around 80% of them present only once. This chain connects TRBV13 to TRBJ1-1; 8 positions agree with TRBD1. Sample: unsorted PBMCs, taken 0.1 years before starting antiretroviral therapy. This TCR came from a man younger than 30 with HIV. The CDR3: CASSSGQGSAFF. The CDR3 DNA reads TGTGCCAGCAGCTCAGGACAGGGCTCAGCTTTCTTT.